Shown below are 12 T cell receptor beta chains from a single sample sequenced in a study of response to subunit inactivated influenza vaccine. TCRdb called the RT-PCR reads again in MiXCR, with one record for every CDR3 protein. Here the sample spans about 780,000 distinct CDR3 sequences, approximately 17% being singletons. Source: PBMCs from blood, taken about 5 days after vaccination. The origin of the receptors is a man between 45 and 60 years old who received an inactivated influenza vaccine.

V and J are TRBV10-3 and TRBJ2-5; weak D call: TRBD2 (6 bases). The CDR3 is made up of 14 amino acids. V was trimmed by 4 bases and J by 2 bases, leaving 11 bases between them. CDR1 and CDR2 from the germline V gene are ENHRY and SYGVKD. CDR3 nucleotide sequence: TGTGCCATCAGTGGGTGGAGGGGTCAAGAGACCCAGTACTTC. This encodes CAISGWRGQETQYF.

The gene calls are TRBV24-1 and TRBJ2-1; D remains unclear. Trimming took 7 bases from V and 2 from J, leaving 14 bases between them. Germline V gives CDR1 KGHDR, CDR2 SFDVKD. CDR3 length: 15 amino acids. CDR3 nucleotides: TGTGCCACCAGCCGCTCGATAGACCCCTACAATGAGCAGTTCTTC. Residues: CATSRSIDPYNEQFF.

For this clonotype: A much larger clone lies a single base off, so this may be a read error. This rearrangement joins TRBV6-5 to TRBJ1-3; no firm D call. The CDR3 consists of 16 residues. In germline, CDR1 is MNHEY, CDR2 SVGAGI. Between the trimmed V and J ends, which lost 0 bases and 4 bases, there was a span of 13 bases. This CDR3 reads CASSYSSPRQGNTIYF. DNA of the CDR3: TGTGCCAGCAGTTACTCTTCGCCTCGGCAGGGAAACACCATATATTTT.

V gene TRBV11-2 combines with J gene TRBJ2-3; TRBD2 matches 13 bases. Germline V gene data show CDR1 as SGHAT and CDR2 as FQNNGV. Losses at the gene ends were 6 bases for V and 6 bases for J; bases not matched to a gene: 6. This CDR3 has 15 amino acids. CDR3 sequence (DNA): TGTGCCAGCAGTTGGACTAGCGGGAGTTTGGATACGCAGTATTTT. This sequence encodes CASSWTSGSLDTQYF.

J is TRBJ1-2 and V is TRBV4-3; tentatively, D is TRBD1 (5 bases). Looked up from germline, CDR1 is LGHNA and CDR2 is YSLEER. Trimming stripped 1 base from V and 6 bases from J, with 18 bases between. The CDR3 spans 16 residues. The CDR3 is CASSQVSLRRVDGYTF. The CDR3 DNA is TGCGCCAGCAGCCAAGTTTCCCTACGCAGGGTCGATGGCTACACCTTC.

This clonotype was observed a handful of times. This chain links TRBV11-2 with TRBJ1-1; D remains ambiguous. Germline assignment: CDR1 SGHAT and CDR2 FQNNGV. There are 11 residues in the CDR3. V lost 5 bases and J lost 6, with 7 bases in between. Written as DNA, the CDR3 is TGTGCCAGCAGCCCTCGGGCTGAAGCTTTCTTT. Protein sequence: CASSPRAEAFF. Drawing the rest from reference TRBV11-2 and TRBJ1-1, the complete variable domain is EAGVAQSPRYKIIEKRQSVAFWCNPISGHATLYWYQQILGQGPKLLIQFQNNGVVDDSQLPKDRFSAERLKGVDSTLKIQPAKLEDSAVYLCASSPRAEAFFGQGTRLTVV.

The CDR3 is CASRPPGSYEQYF. Here the CDR3 DNA reads TGTGCCAGCAGACCACCAGGATCCTACGAGCAGTACTTC. The J gene is TRBJ2-7, the V gene TRBV6-1; no clear D gene. The CDR3 totals 13 residues. The V and J ends lost 6 bases and 1 base respectively, with 10 bases between them. Germline V gives CDR1 MNHNS, CDR2 SASEGT.

This clonotype has only a few counts. The rearrangement links TRBV4-1 to TRBJ2-1; D is unclear. Trimming stripped 0 bases from V and 0 bases from J, with 12 bases between. Germline CDR1 reads MGHRA; CDR2 reads YSYEKL. The length of the CDR3 is 17 residues. The CDR3: CASSQDRWRSSYNEQFF. CDR3 DNA: TGCGCCAGCAGCCAAGATCGATGGCGTTCCTCCTACAATGAGCAGTTCTTC.

V gene TRBV5-1 combines with J gene TRBJ2-7; 10 bases agree with TRBD2. Losses at the gene ends were 4 bases for V and 4 bases for J; bases not matched to a gene: 14. CDR3 length: 17 amino acids. Germline CDR1 reads SGHRS; CDR2 reads YFSETQ. The CDR3: CASSPRLAGALGYEQYF. The DNA for the CDR3 is TGCGCCAGCAGCCCTCGTCTAGCGGGAGCCCTGGGGTACGAGCAGTACTTC.

This clonotype was seen only a few times. The gene calls are TRBV5-1 and TRBJ1-2, with TRBD1 identical over 7 bases. Unmatched junction bases numbered 6, after V lost 2 bases and J lost 5 bases. The CDR3 is 14 residues long. CDR1 is SGHRS and CDR2 is YFSETQ in the germline V gene. The DNA of the CDR3 is TGCGCCAGCAGCTTCGAAGGGGGCGGTTATGGCTACACCTTC. Its translation is CASSFEGGGYGYTF.

At least ten counts were recorded for this clonotype. V gene TRBV7-6 combines with J gene TRBJ2-7; 7 bases fit TRBD2. Germline values: CDR1 SGHVS, CDR2 FNYEAQ. The CDR3 extends over 15 amino acids. Trimming took 3 bases from V and 3 from J; bases not matched to a gene: 8. The CDR3 loop reads CASSLRAGESYEQYF. The CDR3 bases are TGTGCCAGCAGCTTGCGGGCGGGAGAAAGCTACGAGCAGTACTTC.

The genes are TRBV28 and TRBJ1-4; 7 bases map to TRBD1. V shed 5 bases, J shed 7 bases, and the junction held 10 bases outside the gene matches. CDR1 and CDR2 from the germline V gene are MDHEN and SYDVKM. CDR3 length: 15 residues. DNA for the CDR3: TGTGCCAGCAGTCCCGACAGGGTCTCGGTTGAAAAACTGTTTTTT. Amino acids: CASSPDRVSVEKLFF.